These T cell receptor beta chains were read from a single sample in a study of blood T cell repertoires in COVID-19. Assay used: immunoSEQ multiplex PCR; TCRdb lists only in-frame clones, some missing. The table lists over 85,000 clones, approximately 90% of them singletons, with approximately 3.4% in the top ten. The sequenced sample consisted of peripheral blood. Receptors were obtained from a woman aged 50 to 60 with acute or convalescent COVID-19. CDR3s include the opening cysteine and the closing phenylalanine or tryptophan. The D gene is left open where the match is weak. Only some rows state a clone size, as once, few, many or a class for expanded clones.

clone_size	j_call	v_call	d_call	cdr3_nt	cdr3_aa
.	TRBJ2-1	TRBV27	TRBD1	TGTGCCAGCAGTCCGACAGGGGGAAGGGATGAGCAGTTCTTC	CASSPTGGRDEQFF
.	TRBJ1-6	TRBV19	TRBD1	TGTGCCAGTAGTCCAGGGACAGGAATCAATTCACCCCTCCACTTT	CASSPGTGINSPLHF
.	TRBJ1-2	TRBV6-5	.	TGTGCCAGCAGTACAGGGACTATACCGTACTATGGCTACACCTTC	CASSTGTIPYYGYTF
once	TRBJ1-4	TRBV2	TRBD1	TGTGCCAGCAGCAAGGCGGGGACAGTTAATGAAAAACTGTTTTTT	CASSKAGTVNEKLFF
.	TRBJ1-1	TRBV5-1	TRBD1	TGCGCCAGCAGCTTGGGGACAGGGGAACAAGCTTTCTTT	CASSLGTGEQAFF
.	TRBJ1-5	TRBV28	.	TGTGCCAGCAGTCCTCAGATCTCATTTCAGCCCCAGCATTTT	CASSPQISFQPQHF
.	TRBJ2-7	TRBV15	TRBD1	TGTGCCACCAGCGGGCCGGGACAGGGGGTTTACGAGCAGTACTTC	CATSGPGQGVYEQYF
.	TRBJ2-1	TRBV7-2	TRBD2	TGTGCCAGCAGCTTATTGGGACTAGCGGGTCACAATGAGCAGTTCTTC	CASSLLGLAGHNEQFF
.	TRBJ2-5	TRBV7-9	TRBD2	TGTGCCAGCAGCTTGAGTAGCGGGCGGGAGACCCAGTACTTC	CASSLSSGRETQYF
.	TRBJ2-1	TRBV5-6	.	TGTGCCAGCAGCTTGCGAGCTTCGGGTGAGCAGTTCTTC	CASSLRASGEQFF
.	TRBJ1-6	TRBV30	.	TGTGCCTGGGAGAGGGACTATAATTCACCCCTCCACTTT	CAWERDYNSPLHF
.	TRBJ2-1	TRBV19	.	TGTGCCAGTAGTATACCGGGGGCCTACAATGAGCAGTTCTTC	CASSIPGAYNEQFF
.	TRBJ2-5	TRBV5-1	TRBD1	TGCGCCAGCAGCCCCAACTGGGACAGGGAGTACCAAGAGACCCAGTACTTC	CASSPNWDREYQETQYF
.	TRBJ2-7	TRBV28	.	TGTGCCAGCAGTTCCTCGACTACCCCCTACGAGCAGTACTTC	CASSSSTTPYEQYF
.	TRBJ2-6	TRBV19	TRBD1	TGTGCCAGTAGTCCCCTGGGGACAGCTCCTGGGGCCAACGTCCTGACTTTC	CASSPLGTAPGANVLTF
.	TRBJ2-7	TRBV5-1	.	TGCGCCAGCAGCTTGGATGGAACTACAACAGGTGCCTACGAGCAGTACTTC	CASSLDGTTTGAYEQYF
.	TRBJ2-2	TRBV24-1	TRBD2	TGTGCCACCAGTCGAACGGGAGGAGGGGCCGGGGAGCTGTTTTTT	CATSRTGGGAGELFF
.	TRBJ1-5	TRBV19	.	TGTGCCAGTAGTCCCCTAACAGAGTCCCCCAAGCAGCCCCAGCATTTT	CASSPLTESPKQPQHF
.	TRBJ2-3	TRBV11-3	TRBD2	TGTGCCAGCAGCAGGGAGGGTACGCAGTATTTT	CASSREGTQYF
.	TRBJ1-5	TRBV7-9	TRBD1	TGTGCCAGCAGCTTGACAGGGAATCAGCCCCAGCATTTT	CASSLTGNQPQHF
.	TRBJ2-2	TRBV13	TRBD2	TGTGCCAGCATGCCCAATGGAGCGGGACGGACCGGGGAGCTGTTTTTT	CASMPNGAGRTGELFF
.	TRBJ2-2	TRBV9	TRBD1	TGTGCCAGCAGCGTAGCGGCAGGGGGCACCGGGGAGCTGTTTTTT	CASSVAAGGTGELFF
.	TRBJ2-2	TRBV19	.	TGTGCCAGTATCAAGAGGGGGAGTGGGACCGGGGAGCTGTTTTTT	CASIKRGSGTGELFF
.	TRBJ2-7	TRBV5-6	.	TGTGCCAGCAGCTTGGAGGCAGGGGCCCACGAGCAGTACTTC	CASSLEAGAHEQYF
.	TRBJ2-7	TRBV6-5	.	TGTGCCAGCAGTCTAATGAATGGGGCAGAGCAGTACTTC	CASSLMNGAEQYF
once	TRBJ2-5	TRBV14	TRBD2	TGTGCCAGCAGCCAAGTAGCGGGAGGGCCAGAGACCCAGTACTTC	CASSQVAGGPETQYF
.	TRBJ2-1	TRBV5-4	TRBD2	TGTGCCAGCAGCTCCCCTAGCGGGAGGGCCCCCAATGAGCAGTTCTTC	CASSSPSGRAPNEQFF
.	TRBJ2-7	TRBV2	TRBD1	TGTGCCAGCAGTGAACCGGGACAGGGATGCGAGCAGTACTTC	CASSEPGQGCEQYF
.	TRBJ1-2	TRBV5-1	.	TGCGCCAGCAGCCGTGATGGCAGTACTAACTATGGCTACACCTTC	CASSRDGSTNYGYTF
.	TRBJ1-2	TRBV19	.	TGTGCCAGCAAACCAGGGACTCTGAACTATGGCTACACCTTC	CASKPGTLNYGYTF
.	TRBJ2-4	TRBV30	TRBD1	TGTGCCTGGAGCCTGGGACAGGGCAAAAACATTCAGTACTTC	CAWSLGQGKNIQYF
.	TRBJ2-2	TRBV4-2	TRBD2	TGTGCCAGCAGCCTTCGGGGGGCCGGGGAGCTGTTTTTT	CASSLRGAGELFF
.	TRBJ1-1	TRBV28	.	TGTGCCAGCAGATATCCCGGGAACACTGAAGCTTTCTTT	CASRYPGNTEAFF
.	TRBJ1-1	TRBV30	.	TGTGCCTGGTCCCCACGAGACACTGAAGCTTTCTTT	CAWSPRDTEAFF
.	TRBJ2-7	TRBV30	.	TGTGCCTGGAGTGTATCAGAATACGAGCAGTACTTC	CAWSVSEYEQYF
.	TRBJ2-7	TRBV2	.	TGTGCCAGCGGCTTCCGGGAGTCCGAGCAGTACTTC	CASGFRESEQYF
.	TRBJ1-1	TRBV6-6	.	TGTGCCAGCAGTTACTCGGAGGATGGGAACACTGAAGCTTTCTTT	CASSYSEDGNTEAFF
.	TRBJ2-1	TRBV5-4	TRBD2	TGTGCCAGCAGCATTAAGAGCGGGAGGGCCTGGAATGAGCAGTTCTTC	CASSIKSGRAWNEQFF
.	TRBJ2-6	TRBV11-2	.	TGTGCCAGCAGCTTAAGGAGGGTCGGGGCCAACGTCCTGACTTTC	CASSLRRVGANVLTF
.	TRBJ1-5	TRBV19	.	TGTGCCAGTAGTATAAGACCCGGGGGCAATCAGCCCCAGCATTTT	CASSIRPGGNQPQHF
.	TRBJ2-1	TRBV19	TRBD1	TGTGCCAGTAGTATAGGGGCTTGGGACAGGGGGTACAATGAGCAGTTCTTC	CASSIGAWDRGYNEQFF
.	TRBJ1-3	TRBV5-8	.	TGTGCCAGCAGCCCATGGGAGGCCTCTGGAAACACCATATATTTT	CASSPWEASGNTIYF
.	TRBJ2-7	TRBV7-9	.	TGTGCCAGCAGCTCACAAACGGGGGAGCAGTACTTC	CASSSQTGEQYF
.	TRBJ2-7	TRBV19	TRBD1	TGTGCCAGTAGCGGACAGGGGGCAAGAACGTTCGAGCAGTACTTC	CASSGQGARTFEQYF
.	TRBJ1-5	TRBV30	.	TGTGCCTGGGCTAAAGACAGGCATAGCAATCAGCCCCAGCATTTT	CAWAKDRHSNQPQHF
.	TRBJ1-4	TRBV20-1	TRBD1	TGCAGTGCTAGTGCCGGGGGGACAGGGGTTGAAAAACTGTTTTTT	CSASAGGTGVEKLFF
.	TRBJ1-1	TRBV6-2/TRBV6-3	TRBD1	TGTGCCAGCAGTGCCGGGACAGGGGGAATGAGGACTGAAGCTTTCTTT	CASSAGTGGMRTEAFF
.	TRBJ2-7	TRBV11-2	.	TGTGCCAGCAGCGCTAGTGGGAGCTCCTACGAGCAGTACTTC	CASSASGSSYEQYF
.	TRBJ2-3	TRBV29-1	TRBD2	TGCAGCGCGCGGGGACTAGCGGGAAAGGGAGGGAGCACAGATACGCAGTATTTT	CSARGLAGKGGSTDTQYF
medium-sized	TRBJ1-1	TRBV29-1	.	TGCAGCGTTGAAGAACAGCTACACACTGAAGCTTTCTTT	CSVEEQLHTEAFF